These T cell receptor beta chains were read from a single sample in a study of T-cell reconstitution after alpha-beta-depleted transplantation in children. MiXCR, applied by TCRdb to the PCR reads, yields one record per CDR3 protein. The data show some 200,000 distinct CDR3 sequences, approximately 6.3% seen once. Sequenced material: PBMCs, taken before TCRalphabeta/CD19-depleted stem cell transplant. These receptors originate from a boy aged 2 to 10 with acute lymphoblastic leukemia, due to receive a stem cell transplant. Both conserved end residues are part of each CDR3. Fields, in order: D gene, CDR3 length, J gene, V gene, clone size, CDR3 DNA, CDR3 protein. A D gene is named only where the DNA matches it firmly. The size field is filled for only some rows; it gives once, few, many or a size class.

D: .
length: 13
J: TRBJ1-5
V: TRBV7-2
size: few
DNA: TGTGCCAGCAGCATACATAGCAATCAGCCCCAGCATTTT
CDR3: CASSIHSNQPQHF

D: TRBD1
length: 15
J: TRBJ1-1
V: TRBV24-1
size: .
DNA: TGTGCCACCAGTGATTTGAAAGGGGGCCCCACTGAAGCTTTCTTT
CDR3: CATSDLKGGPTEAFF

D: .
length: 13
J: TRBJ2-5
V: TRBV6-1
size: few
DNA: TGTGCCAGCAGTAGGCTAGCGTATGAGACCCAGTACTTC
CDR3: CASSRLAYETQYF

D: .
length: 14
J: TRBJ2-7
V: TRBV7-9
size: many
DNA: TGTGCCAGCAGCCCCAGGGGAACGTCCTACGAGCAGTACTTC
CDR3: CASSPRGTSYEQYF

D: TRBD2
length: 16
J: TRBJ2-1
V: TRBV27
size: many
DNA: TGTGCCAGCAAACTAGCGGGAGGGCCTACTGGCAATGAGCAGTTCTTC
CDR3: CASKLAGGPTGNEQFF

D: .
length: 14
J: TRBJ2-2
V: TRBV6-1
size: few
DNA: TGTGCCAGCACCAGGGACCTGGCGACCGGGGAGCTGTTTTTT
CDR3: CASTRDLATGELFF

D: TRBD2
length: 15
J: TRBJ2-7
V: TRBV20-1
size: many
DNA: TGCAGTGCTGACGTCCCGACTAGCGCCTACTACGAGCAGTACTTC
CDR3: CSADVPTSAYYEQYF

D: .
length: 15
J: TRBJ1-5
V: TRBV7-8
size: many
DNA: TGTGCCAGCAGCCTAAAGGACGGTAGCAATCAGCCCCAGCATTTT
CDR3: CASSLKDGSNQPQHF

D: .
length: 13
J: TRBJ1-1
V: TRBV11-2
size: .
DNA: TGTGCCAGCAGCTTTCTCGGGGGGACTGAAGCTTTCTTT
CDR3: CASSFLGGTEAFF

D: TRBD1
length: 16
J: TRBJ2-1
V: TRBV12-3/TRBV12-4
size: many
DNA: TGTGCCAGCAGTTTATATGGGGACAGGGGCTACAATGAGCAGTTCTTC
CDR3: CASSLYGDRGYNEQFF